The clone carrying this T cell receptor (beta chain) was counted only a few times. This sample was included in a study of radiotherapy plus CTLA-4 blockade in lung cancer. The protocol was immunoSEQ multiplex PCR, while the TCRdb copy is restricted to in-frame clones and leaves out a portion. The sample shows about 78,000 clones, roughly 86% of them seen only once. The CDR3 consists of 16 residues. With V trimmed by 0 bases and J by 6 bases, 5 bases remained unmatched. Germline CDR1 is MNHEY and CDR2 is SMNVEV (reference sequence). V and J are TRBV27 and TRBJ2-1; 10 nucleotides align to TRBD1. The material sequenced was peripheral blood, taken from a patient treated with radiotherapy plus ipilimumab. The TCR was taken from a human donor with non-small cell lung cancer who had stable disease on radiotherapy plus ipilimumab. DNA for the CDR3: TGTGCCAGCAGTTTATCGATTAGGACAGGGGGCAATGAGCAGTTCTTC. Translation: CASSLSIRTGGNEQFF.